Listed below are T cell receptor beta chains from one sample, sequenced in a study of blood T cell repertoires in COVID-19. Produced via immunoSEQ multiplex PCR; TCRdb's table is partial and in-frame only. Of 300,000 to 450,000 clones in the sample, 85% to 90% were seen once. The specimen sequenced was PBMCs or T cells enriched from blood (not recorded which). These receptors were collected from a man aged 18 to 30 who had recovered from COVID-19. Each CDR3 is given with its conserved first and last residue. A D gene is named only where the DNA matches it firmly. Clone size is given for some rows only: seen once, a few or many times, or a class if the clone is expanded.

>TRBV7-2|-|TRBD1|TRBJ1-2
TGTGCCAGCAGCCTAGGGACAGGGCATGGCTACACCTTC
CASSLGTGHGYTF
>TRBV18|-|-|TRBJ2-5
TGTGCCAGCTCAGCATACGGGAAAGAGACCCAGTACTTC
CASSAYGKETQYF
>TRBV5-1|-|TRBD1|TRBJ2-2
TGCGCCAGCAGCCCCGGGGACAGGGACGCCGGGGAGCTGTTTTTT
CASSPGDRDAGELFF
>TRBV19|-|TRBD2|TRBJ2-1
TGTGCCAGTGGAGAGAGCGGGAGGGCCTCCGAGCAGTTCTTC
CASGESGRASEQFF
>TRBV5-1|-|-|TRBJ1-2
TGCGCCAGCAGCTTGGCAGGGAGGAACTATGGCTACACCTTC
CASSLAGRNYGYTF
>TRBV27|-|-|TRBJ2-1
TGTGCCAGCGGGGGCGGGCCCTACAATGAGCAGTTCTTC
CASGGGPYNEQFF
>TRBV7-9|-|-|TRBJ2-7
TGTGCCAGCAGCTTAGGAGGTTGGGTCGAGCAGTACTTC
CASSLGGWVEQYF
>TRBV5-1|-|TRBD2|TRBJ2-1
TGCGCCAGCAGTTTGTTTCGGGGGGAGCGGCGGCATGAGCAGTTCTTC
CASSLFRGERRHEQFF
>TRBV27|-|TRBD1|TRBJ1-1
TGTGCCAGCCGTCCTGACAGGGGGAGTACTGAAGCTTTCTTT
CASRPDRGSTEAFF
>TRBV7-9|-|TRBD2|TRBJ2-5
TGTGCCAGCAGCTTCCGAGCGGGAGGGTATTTCGAGACCCAGTACTTC
CASSFRAGGYFETQYF
>TRBV2|-|TRBD1|TRBJ1-2
TGTGCCAGCAGTGACCGGACAGGGGGGTATGGCTACACCTTC
CASSDRTGGYGYTF
>TRBV3-1/TRBV3-2|-|-|TRBJ1-2
TGTGCCAGCAGCCATTCCATAGGGGGTAGTGGCTACACCTTC
CASSHSIGGSGYTF
>TRBV7-6|-|-|TRBJ2-5
TGTGCCAGCAGCTCGGAGGGTAGGACGGCCCAGTACTTC
CASSSEGRTAQYF
>TRBV24-1|once|-|TRBJ2-2
TGTGCCACCAGTGATCCTAGCCGGGGGACCGGGGAGCTGTTTTTT
CATSDPSRGTGELFF
>TRBV6-4|-|TRBD1|TRBJ1-5
TGTGCCAGCAGTGACGCCAGGACAGGGGGCGGCAATCAGCCCCAGCATTTT
CASSDARTGGGNQPQHF
>TRBV11-1|few|-|TRBJ2-7
TGTGCCAGCAGCTTAAATACTATAACCTCCTACGAGCAGTACTTC
CASSLNTITSYEQYF
>TRBV18|-|-|TRBJ2-7
TGTGCCAGCTCACCACTGGCCTCTGGCGAGCAGTACTTC
CASSPLASGEQYF
>TRBV25-1|once|-|TRBJ2-1
TGTGCCAGCAGTGACCCCGGACAGACTGATGAGCAGTTCTTC
CASSDPGQTDEQFF
>TRBV27|-|TRBD1|TRBJ1-6
TGTGCCAGCAGTTTGGGACAGGCCGCGAGCTCCTATAATTCACCCCTCCACTTT
CASSLGQAASSYNSPLHF
>TRBV19|-|-|TRBJ1-2
TGTGCCAGTAGTACCCTCGGGGGTCCCGGCGCCTTC
CASSTLGGPGAF
>TRBV7-9|once|TRBD2|TRBJ2-5
TGTGCCAGCAGCGTCAGCGGGAGGTCAGAGACCCAGTACTTC
CASSVSGRSETQYF
>TRBV5-1|few|-|TRBJ1-1
TGCGCCAGCAGCTCTTCGGGGGGGAACACTGAAGCTTTCTTT
CASSSSGGNTEAFF
>TRBV27|-|-|TRBJ2-1
TGTGCCAGCAGTCCGAAGGGGGTTTCGAAGAATGAGCAGTTCTTC
CASSPKGVSKNEQFF
>TRBV4-1|-|-|TRBJ1-2
TGCGCCAGCAGCCAAGATTATAGGAGGTTCCTCAACTATGGCTACACCTTC
CASSQDYRRFLNYGYTF
>TRBV6-5|few|-|TRBJ2-7
TGTGCCAGCAGCCACCAGAAACAGGGTTCCTACGAGCAGTACTTC
CASSHQKQGSYEQYF
>TRBV18|-|TRBD1|TRBJ1-2
TGTGCCAGCTCACCCGGGGACAGGGAAGGCTACACCTTC
CASSPGDREGYTF
>TRBV7-6|-|-|TRBJ1-1
TGTGCCAGCAGGCCTAACAGGCGCGGGAACACTGAAGCTTTCTTT
CASRPNRRGNTEAFF
>TRBV5-8|-|-|TRBJ1-5
TGTGCCAGCACATTGGACACAAGGTTCAGCAGTCGTGGTCAGCCCCAGCATTTT
CASTLDTRFSSRGQPQHF
>TRBV29-1|-|TRBD1|TRBJ1-1
TGCAGCCTGGAGGGACAGTTGAACACTGAAGCTTTCTTT
CSLEGQLNTEAFF
>TRBV5-5|-|TRBD1|TRBJ2-2
TGTGCCAGCAGCCCGCCCGGGACAGGGGTTTCCGGGGAGCTGTTTTTT
CASSPPGTGVSGELFF